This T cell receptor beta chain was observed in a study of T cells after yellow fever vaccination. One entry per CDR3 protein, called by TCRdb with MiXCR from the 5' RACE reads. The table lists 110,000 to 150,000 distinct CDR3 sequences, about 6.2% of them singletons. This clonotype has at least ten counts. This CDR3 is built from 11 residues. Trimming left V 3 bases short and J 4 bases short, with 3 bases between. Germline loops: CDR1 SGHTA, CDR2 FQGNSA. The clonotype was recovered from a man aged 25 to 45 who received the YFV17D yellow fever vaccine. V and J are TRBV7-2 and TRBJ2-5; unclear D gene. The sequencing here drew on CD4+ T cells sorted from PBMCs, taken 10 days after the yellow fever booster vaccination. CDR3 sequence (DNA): TGTGCCAGCAGCTTCTTAGAGACCCAGTACTTC. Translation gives CASSFLETQYF. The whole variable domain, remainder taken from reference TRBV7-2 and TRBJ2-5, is GAGVSQSPSNKVTEKGKDVELRCDPISGHTALYWYRQSLGQGLEFLIYFQGNSAPDKSGLPSDRFSAERTGGSVSTLTIQRTQQEDSAVYLCASSFLETQYFGPGTRLLVL.